Listed below are T cell receptor beta chains from one sample, sequenced in a study of cytomegalovirus exposure and HLA in healthy donors. Clones were sequenced by immunoSEQ multiplex PCR, and TCRdb holds only the in-frame ones, with some missing. The data show about 100,000 clones, around 95% seen once. Sequencing was done on a sample of PBMCs. The receptors shown here come from a woman in her late teens or twenties in good health and CMV-seronegative. CDR3s include the opening cysteine and the closing phenylalanine or tryptophan. D genes are given only for firm matches. Rows may omit the clone size; those that give it use once, few, many or a size class.

cdr3_aa | cdr3_nt | j_call | v_call | d_call | clone_size
CASSRLEATYEQYF | TGCGCCAGCAGCCGCCTAGAGGCTACCTACGAGCAGTACTTC | TRBJ2-7 | TRBV5-1 | - | -
CASSPITGQLTGELFF | TGCGCCAGCAGCCCAATCACGGGACAGCTCACCGGGGAGCTGTTTTTT | TRBJ2-2 | TRBV4-1 | TRBD1 | -
CASSQDRELSSYEQYF | TGTGCCAGCAGCCAAGATAGAGAGCTAAGCTCCTACGAGCAGTACTTC | TRBJ2-7 | TRBV4-2 | - | few
CASSKSGGVSYNEQFF | TGTGCCAGCAGCAAAAGCGGGGGGGTGTCCTACAATGAGCAGTTCTTC | TRBJ2-1 | TRBV7-3 | TRBD2 | few
CASSQALLRAGENTDTQYF | TGCGCCAGCAGCCAAGCCCTCTTGCGAGCGGGGGAAAACACAGATACGCAGTATTTT | TRBJ2-3 | TRBV4-1 | TRBD2 | few
CASSKSTEDRGLGGYTF | TGTGCCAGCAGCAAATCAACAGAGGACAGGGGGCTCGGTGGCTACACCTTC | TRBJ1-2 | TRBV7-9 | TRBD1 | -
CASSATGNSPLHF | TGTGCCAGCAGCGCCACAGGGAATTCACCCCTCCACTTT | TRBJ1-6 | TRBV9 | - | -
CASSSGHRTDTQYF | TGTGCCAGCAGCTCCGGACACCGCACAGATACGCAGTATTTT | TRBJ2-3 | TRBV5-8 | - | -
CASSVPLAGGSYNEQFF | TGTGCCAGCAGCGTCCCTCTAGCGGGGGGCAGTTACAATGAGCAGTTCTTC | TRBJ2-1 | TRBV9 | TRBD2 | -
CASSEGLNSSYEQYF | TGTGCCAGCAGTGAAGGGCTTAACAGCTCCTACGAGCAGTACTTC | TRBJ2-7 | TRBV6-1 | - | -
CASSLGSYNSPLHF | TGTGCCAGCAGCTTAGGTTCTTATAATTCACCCCTCCACTTT | TRBJ1-6 | TRBV7-2 | - | -
CASSVLAGALSSTEQYF | TGTGCCAGCAGCGTTCTAGCGGGGGCCCTCTCCTCAACGGAGCAGTACTTC | TRBJ2-7 | TRBV9 | TRBD2 | -
CASSLGRGPYEQYF | TGCGCCAGCAGCTTAGGCAGGGGCCCCTACGAGCAGTACTTC | TRBJ2-7 | TRBV5-1 | - | -
CATSRLPGQGGEKLFF | TGTGCCACCAGCAGGTTGCCGGGACAGGGTGGGGAAAAACTGTTTTTT | TRBJ1-4 | TRBV15 | TRBD1 | -
CASSSSGAYGYTF | TGTGCCAGCAGCTCCTCTGGGGCATATGGCTACACCTTC | TRBJ1-2 | TRBV7-3 | - | -
CASSLQADTQYF | TGTGCCAGCAGCCTTCAAGCGGATACGCAGTATTTT | TRBJ2-3 | TRBV7-6 | - | -
CASSSLRGAYNEQFF | TGTGCCAGCAGCTCCTTGCGGGGGGCATACAATGAGCAGTTCTTC | TRBJ2-1 | TRBV7-8 | TRBD2 | -
CASSQAGGDPQQPQHF | TGCGCCAGCAGCCAAGCCGGAGGGGACCCGCAGCAGCCCCAGCATTTT | TRBJ1-5 | TRBV4-1 | - | -
CASSDPRLSTATEAFF | TGTGCCAGCAGCGACCCGAGACTTTCCACTGCCACTGAAGCTTTCTTT | TRBJ1-1 | TRBV28 | - | -
CASSLGAGGRYNEQFF | TGTGCCAGCAGCTTAGGCGCGGGGGGCCGCTACAATGAGCAGTTCTTC | TRBJ2-1 | TRBV5-6 | TRBD2 | -
CATSPTTGGSTDTQYF | TGTGCCACCAGTCCTACCACGGGGGGGAGCACAGATACGCAGTATTTT | TRBJ2-3 | TRBV15 | TRBD2 | -
CASSSRGGTEAFF | TGTGCCAGCAGCTCACGGGGAGGGACTGAAGCTTTCTTT | TRBJ1-1 | TRBV7-6 | - | -
CASSLFAGYGYTF | TGTGCCAGCAGTTTATTTGCCGGTTATGGCTACACCTTC | TRBJ1-2 | TRBV27 | - | -
CASSAYASGGQETQYF | TGTGCCAGCAGCGCCTACGCCTCCGGGGGCCAAGAGACCCAGTACTTC | TRBJ2-5 | TRBV9 | - | -
CASTQTAGGYNEQFF | TGTGCCAGCACCCAAACGGCGGGGGGGTACAATGAGCAGTTCTTC | TRBJ2-1 | TRBV7-9 | TRBD2 | -
CASSLESYRSYNEQFF | TGCGCCAGCAGCTTGGAGTCCTACCGCTCCTACAATGAGCAGTTCTTC | TRBJ2-1 | TRBV5-1 | - | -
CASSLGAAGNTIYF | TGTGCCAGCAGCTTGGGGGCCGCCGGAAACACCATATATTTT | TRBJ1-3 | TRBV5-4 | - | -
CASSLGRGSDEQYF | TGTGCCAGCAGCTTAGGTAGAGGGAGCGACGAGCAGTACTTC | TRBJ2-7 | TRBV7-3 | - | -
CASSLAGLMNTEAFF | TGTGCCAGCAGTTTAGCAGGGCTCATGAACACTGAAGCTTTCTTT | TRBJ1-1 | TRBV27 | - | -